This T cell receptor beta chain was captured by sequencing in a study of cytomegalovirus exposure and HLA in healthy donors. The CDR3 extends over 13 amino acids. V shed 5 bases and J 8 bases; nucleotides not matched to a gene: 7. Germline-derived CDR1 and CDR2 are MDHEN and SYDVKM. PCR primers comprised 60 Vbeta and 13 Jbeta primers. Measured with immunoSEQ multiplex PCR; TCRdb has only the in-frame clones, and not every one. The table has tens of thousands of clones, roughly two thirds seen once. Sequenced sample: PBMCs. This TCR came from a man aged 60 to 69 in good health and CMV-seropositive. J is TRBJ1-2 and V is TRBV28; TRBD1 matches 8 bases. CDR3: CASSAGTGWGYTF. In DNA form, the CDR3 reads TGTGCCAGCAGTGCAGGGACAGGCTGGGGCTACACCTTC.